This T cell receptor (beta chain) was documented in a study of cytomegalovirus exposure and HLA in healthy donors. Study summary: Early released data comprised about 85 million unique TCRs from HLA-typed donors.

The CDR3 runs to 13 residues. Per germline, CDR1 SGHVS and CDR2 FQNEAQ. PCR primers comprised 60 Vbeta and 13 Jbeta primers. The method was immunoSEQ multiplex PCR; TCRdb's version includes in-frame clones alone and lacks a portion of them. There are about 140,000 clones in the sample; around 65% occur only once, and approximately 6.5% lies in the top ten. As for the donors, each was a healthy bone marrow donor. A word on this clone: Its specificity is unknown. A junction end diverges from the germline sequence, so it may reflect a read error.

Study findings and constraints: It was about 150 TCR beta chains that were listed as cytomegalovirus-associated. Many donors shared some public TCRs, even though most TCR sequences were rare.

V and J are TRBV7-8 and TRBJ1-2, with D maybe TRBD1 (6 bases). The TCR comes from an older woman in good health and CMV-seronegative. Sample: PBMCs. Here the CDR3 reads CASSLGQSYGHTF. Written as DNA, the CDR3 is TGTGCCAGCAGCCTTGGACAGTCTTATGGCCACACCTTC.